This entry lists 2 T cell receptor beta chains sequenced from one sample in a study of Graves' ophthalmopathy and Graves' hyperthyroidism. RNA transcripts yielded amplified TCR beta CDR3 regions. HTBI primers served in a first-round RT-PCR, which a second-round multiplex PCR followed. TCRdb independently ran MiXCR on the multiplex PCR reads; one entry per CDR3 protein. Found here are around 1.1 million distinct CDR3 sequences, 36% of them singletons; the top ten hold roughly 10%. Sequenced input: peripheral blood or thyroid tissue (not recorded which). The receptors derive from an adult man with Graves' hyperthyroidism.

DNA for the CDR3: TGTGCCAGCAGTTTATCTGGGGACAGCCAAGAGACCCAGTACTTC. This encodes CASSLSGDSQETQYF. The chain has TRBV12-3 or TRBV12-4 and TRBJ2-5; 7 nucleotides line up with TRBD1. The trim removed 2 bases at V and 1 base at J, leaving 4 bases unmatched. The CDR3 is made up of 15 amino acids.

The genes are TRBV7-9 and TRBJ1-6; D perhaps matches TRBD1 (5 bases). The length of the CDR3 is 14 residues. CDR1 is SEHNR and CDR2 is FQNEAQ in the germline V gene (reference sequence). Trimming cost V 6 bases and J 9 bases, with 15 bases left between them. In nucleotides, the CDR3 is TGTGCCAGCAGTCCCGGGACGGATGGTTCACCCCTCCACTTT. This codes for CASSPGTDGSPLHF. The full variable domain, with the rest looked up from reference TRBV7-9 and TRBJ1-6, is DTGVSQNPRHKITKRGQNVTFRCDPISEHNRLYWYRQTLGQGPEFLTYFQNEAQLEKSRLLSDRFSAERPKGSFSTLEIQRTEQGDSAMYLCASSPGTDGSPLHFGNGTRLTVT.